This T cell receptor beta chain was sequenced in a study of blood T cells in healthy people across ages. Notes on the study in general: Diversity of TCR beta per million T cells declined in a roughly linear way with age. Fewer expanded clones and more diversity marked long-lived versus aged donors. Because sorting was not performed, PBMCs prevented conclusive naive versus antigen-experienced comparison.

The second PCR ran roughly 6 to 11 cycles with a sample-barcoded 5' primer and J-beta primers. CDR3-containing paired-end reads numbering at least 2.5 million came from each sample. MiXCR, run by TCRdb on the 5' RACE reads, gives a single entry per CDR3 protein. The repertoire consists of 700,000 to 800,000 distinct CDR3 sequences, with roughly 44% occurring once and the leading ten covering approximately 22%. A note on this clonotype: Its target is not known.

The CDR3 runs 16 residues. CDR1 is MNHEY, CDR2 SVGEGT, per germline. Germline trimming cut 4 bases from V and 4 bases from J; bases unmatched to any gene: 10. The sequence derives from a woman in her sixties in good health. Sequencing was done on a sample of blood. V is TRBV6-2 or TRBV6-3 and J is TRBJ2-7; TRBD2 agrees at 10 bases. Here the CDR3 DNA reads TGTGCCAGCAGTTTCCTAGCGGGGGAGCTGAGGTACGAGCAGTACTTC. Its protein is CASSFLAGELRYEQYF.